This T cell receptor (beta chain) derives from a study of T cell responses to AZD1222 COVID-19 vaccine. Study-wide points: Elevations in Spike-specific TCR breadth and depth followed administration of two AZD1222 doses. Dominant CD4 TCR responses targeted spike regions 160-218 and 743-854. Only after the peak T cell response were repertoires sampled. Females outnumbered males among donors, who were mostly white British; clonal diversity was possibly underestimated.

Profiling relied on immunoSEQ multiplex PCR, and the TCRdb table lists in-frame clones only, not all of them. The sample carries 110,000 or so clones, roughly 88% recorded once. As to this clone: Its antigen is unidentified.

Germline V lookup: CDR1 SGHAT, CDR2 FQDESV (reference sequence). V shed 3 bases and J 3 bases; nucleotides not matched to a gene: 5. The CDR3 has 14 amino acids. V and J are TRBV11-1 and TRBJ2-7; 7 nucleotides match TRBD1. The clonotype was recovered from an adult in good health. The source was peripheral blood, collected on day 0 of MenACWY control vaccination. Written as DNA, the CDR3 is TGTGCCAGCAGCTTCGAGACAGGGAACTACGAGCAGTACTTC. This sequence encodes CASSFETGNYEQYF.